One and the same sample provided the 26 T cell receptor beta chains below, sequenced in a study of blood T cell repertoires in COVID-19. This table comes from immunoSEQ multiplex PCR, and its TCRdb copy is limited to in-frame clones, with some not included. The sample gives tens of thousands of clones, 80% to 90% of which show up once; approximately 10% is in the top ten. The sample comprised peripheral blood. Receptors originate from a man aged 25-45 years with active or convalescent COVID-19.

V is TRBV27 and J is TRBJ1-1; weak D call: TRBD1 (5 bases). The CDR3 extends over 15 amino acids. Germline values: CDR1 MNHEY, CDR2 SMNVEV (reference sequence). V dropped 1 base and J dropped 1 base, with 10 bases sitting between them. This CDR3 is CASSLFGGPNTEAFF. CDR3 sequence (DNA): TGTGCCAGCAGTTTATTCGGGGGACCGAACACTGAAGCTTTCTTT.

This clone was seen a handful of times. CDR3 nucleotides: TGCGCCAGCAGCCAAGCCGGGACAGGGTATTCACCCCTCCACTTT. Translating it yields CASSQAGTGYSPLHF. The chain combines TRBV4-1 with TRBJ1-6; 9 bases line up with TRBD1. Germline-derived CDR1 and CDR2 are MGHRA and YSYEKL. Losses at the gene ends were 1 base for V and 8 bases for J; bases not matched to a gene: 3. The CDR3 is 15 residues long.

This chain uses TRBV7-9 with TRBJ1-2, with D perhaps TRBD1 (5 bases). V lost 3 bases and J lost 4, with 9 bases in between. Germline CDR1 reads SEHNR; CDR2 reads FQNEAQ (reference sequence). This CDR3 is built from 13 residues. In DNA form, the CDR3 reads TGTGCCAGCAGCTTCCGGGACTCCTATGGCTACACCTTC. It translates to CASSFRDSYGYTF.

The chain combines TRBV7-2 with TRBJ1-1; D may be TRBD1 (6 bases). Germline CDR1 and CDR2: SGHTA and FQGNSA. V was trimmed by 3 bases and J by 3 bases, leaving 8 bases between them. CDR3 length: 13 amino acids. This chain's CDR3 is CASSLDSYTEAFF. The CDR3 DNA sequence: TGTGCCAGCAGCTTGGACAGTTACACTGAAGCTTTCTTT.

The J gene is TRBJ2-1, the V gene TRBV7-8; the match to TRBD2 covers 9 bases. The CDR3 spans 16 residues. V gave up 5 bases and J gave up 9 bases; unmatched junction bases: 14. CDR1 is SGHVS and CDR2 is FQNEAQ in the germline V gene. DNA for the CDR3: TGTGCCAGCAGCCCTCGGAGCGGGGGGTCTGTTGGTGAGCAGTTCTTC. Its protein is CASSPRSGGSVGEQFF.

The genes are TRBV4-1 and TRBJ2-3; D is perhaps TRBD2 (5 bases). V was cut by 0 bases and J by 0 bases, with 7 bases left in between. Germline loops: CDR1 MGHRA, CDR2 YSYEKL. CDR3 size: 15 residues. The CDR3 DNA reads TGCGCCAGCAGCCAAGAAGCGGCTAGCACAGATACGCAGTATTTT. This sequence encodes CASSQEAASTDTQYF.

The chain joins TRBV9 to TRBJ2-3, with no clear D. Trimming removed 4 bases from V and 0 bases from J, with 9 bases in between. The CDR3 loop spans 14 amino acids. From germline, CDR1 is SGDLS and CDR2 YYNGEE. This CDR3 reads CASSPLGSTDTQYF. In DNA, the CDR3 is TGTGCCAGCAGCCCACTTGGTAGCACAGATACGCAGTATTTT.

J is TRBJ1-4 and V is TRBV9; D is ambiguous. V was pared by 0 bases and J by 1 base, with 7 bases between. This CDR3 has 15 amino acids. Germline V gene sequence: CDR1 SGDLS, CDR2 YYNGEE. The CDR3: CASSVDGRTNEKLFF. Here the CDR3 DNA reads TGTGCCAGCAGCGTAGATGGGAGAACTAATGAAAAACTGTTTTTT. Based on the CDR3 plus reference TRBV9 and TRBJ1-4, the full variable domain is DSGVTQTPKHLITATGQRVTLRCSPRSGDLSVYWYQQSLDQGLQFLIQYYNGEERAKGNILERFSAQQFPDLHSELNLSSLELGDSALYFCASSVDGRTNEKLFFGSGTQLSVL.

V gene TRBV19 combines with J gene TRBJ2-1, with D maybe TRBD2 (7 bases). Trimming pared 5 bases from V and 9 bases from J, leaving 17 bases between. The germline V gene has CDR1 LNHDA and CDR2 SQIVND (reference sequence). CDR3 length: 14 amino acids. This CDR3 reads CASSWGTGGLEQFF. The CDR3 DNA reads TGTGCCAGTAGTTGGGGGACGGGGGGCCTTGAGCAGTTCTTC. Full variable domain (rest looked up from reference TRBV19 and TRBJ2-1): DGGITQSPKYLFRKEGQNVTLSCEQNLNHDAMYWYRQDPGQGLRLIYYSQIVNDFQKGDIAEGYSVSREKKESFPLTVTSAQKNPTAFYLCASSWGTGGLEQFFGPGTRLTVL.

V is TRBV4-3 and J is TRBJ1-5; 7 bases are shared with TRBD1. From germline, CDR1 is LGHNA and CDR2 YSLEER. V gave up 4 bases and J gave up 0 bases; unmatched junction bases: 9. The CDR3 totals 17 residues. CDR3 residues: CASSPDRAPISNQPQHF. The CDR3 DNA reads TGCGCCAGCAGCCCCGACAGGGCCCCTATTAGCAATCAGCCCCAGCATTTT.

The V and J genes are TRBV10-3 and TRBJ1-1; unclear D gene. The CDR3 is 11 residues long. The V gene's germline CDR1 is ENHRY and CDR2 SYGVKD. Between the trimmed V and J ends, which lost 3 bases and 10 bases, there was a span of 9 bases. The chain's CDR3 is CAISDGYGAFF. The DNA for the CDR3 is TGTGCCATCAGTGACGGGTACGGAGCTTTCTTT.

The chain combines TRBV7-9 with TRBJ1-6, with D perhaps matching TRBD1 (5 bases). Germline CDR1 and CDR2: SEHNR and FQNEAQ (reference sequence). The CDR3 runs 12 residues. Between the trimmed V and J ends, which lost 5 bases and 10 bases, there was a span of 9 bases. CDR3 in DNA: TGTGCCAGCAGCGGGACTGGATCACCCCTCCACTTT. It translates to CASSGTGSPLHF.

The rearrangement links TRBV7-2 to TRBJ2-3, with D possibly matching TRBD1 (6 bases). The germline CDR1 and CDR2 sequences are SGHTA and FQGNSA. Between the trimmed V and J ends, which lost 5 bases and 6 bases, there was a span of 18 bases. The CDR3 totals 15 residues. The CDR3 DNA reads TGTGCCAGCAGCCCGTACACGATAACAGGGGATACGCAGTATTTT. Translated: CASSPYTITGDTQYF. Full variable domain (remainder filled in from reference TRBV7-2 and TRBJ2-3): GAGVSQSPSNKVTEKGKDVELRCDPISGHTALYWYRQSLGQGLEFLIYFQGNSAPDKSGLPSDRFSAERTGGSVSTLTIQRTQQEDSAVYLCASSPYTITGDTQYFGPGTRLTVL.

The chain couples TRBV21-1 to TRBJ2-7; the DNA was not used to check the table's D call, TRBD1. TRBV21-1 is described as a pseudogene. This CDR3 is built from 17 residues. Here the CDR3 DNA reads TGTGCCAGCACCCCCAAGGCGGGGGACAGGGGGCTGTACGAGCAGTACGTC. This gives the protein CASTPKAGDRGLYEQYV.

This chain links TRBV21-1 with TRBJ1-1; the tabulated D call, TRBD1, remains unverified against the DNA. TRBV21-1 is a pseudogene. CDR3 length equals 13 residues. In DNA, the CDR3 is TGTGCCACCCCCAGGGGGGTGGGCACTGAAGCTTTCTTT. It translates to CATPRGVGTEAFF.

The chain couples TRBV5-5 to TRBJ1-2; the D is unclear. Germline V lookup: CDR1 SGHKS, CDR2 YYEKEE (reference sequence). The CDR3 sequence is 12 residues long. V lost 4 bases and J 0 bases, leaving 4 bases between the germline ends. The CDR3 sequence is CASSTSNYGYTF. CDR3 in DNA: TGTGCCAGCAGCACTTCTAACTATGGCTACACCTTC.

The J gene is TRBJ2-1, the V gene TRBV12-5, with a possible D match to TRBD1 (5 bases). Germline-derived CDR1 and CDR2 are LGHNT and FRNRAP. The ends were cut back, 1 base at V and 15 bases at J, with 19 bases in the middle. This CDR3 contains 14 residues. The CDR3 region is CASGLGTKLTSPFF. The CDR3 nucleotides are TGTGCTAGTGGTTTGGGGACAAAGCTAACCTCGCCGTTCTTC.

A single count supports this clone. The same CDR3 also results from other DNA sequences found in this sample. The chain recombines TRBV6-1 with TRBJ1-6; TRBD1 aligns across 9 bases. The germline CDR1 and CDR2 sequences are MNHNS and SASEGT. V dropped 2 bases and J dropped 7; count of bases not matched to a gene: 3. This CDR3 has 15 amino acids. This chain's CDR3 is CASSEIGQGNSPLHF. In DNA, the CDR3 is TGTGCCAGCAGTGAAATAGGACAGGGGAATTCACCCCTCCACTTT.

In this sample, this clone turned up a few times. This rearrangement joins TRBV4-1 to TRBJ1-2; tentatively, D is TRBD1 (5 bases). Germline V gene sequence: CDR1 MGHRA, CDR2 YSYEKL. V lost 0 bases and J lost 7, with 15 bases in between. CDR3 length: 15 amino acids. The CDR3 DNA reads TGCGCCAGCAGCCAAGACGGGGGAGGAGGGCTTGGCTACACCTTC. Protein sequence: CASSQDGGGGLGYTF.

This clone has only one observation. The chain uses TRBV6-5 and TRBJ2-3; no clear D. The CDR3 sequence is 14 residues long. Germline CDR1 reads MNHEY; CDR2 reads SVGAGI. V lost 7 bases to trimming and J lost 2 bases, with 13 bases between them. Written as DNA, the CDR3 is TGTGCCAGCAAGAGGCTCCGTCACACAGATACGCAGTATTTT. Amino acid sequence: CASKRLRHTDTQYF.

The chain has TRBV5-1 and TRBJ2-7; TRBD1 is a possible D gene (6 bases). Per germline, CDR1 SGHRS and CDR2 YFSETQ. This CDR3 comprises 16 residues. Deletions cut 4 bases from V and 4 bases from J, with 21 bases between. The DNA of the CDR3 is TGCGCCAGCAGCCTGGGGGCAGACCGAAGGGGGTACGAGCAGTACTTC. Translation: CASSLGADRRGYEQYF. Based on the CDR3 plus reference TRBV5-1 and TRBJ2-7, the full variable domain is KAGVTQTPRYLIKTRGQQVTLSCSPISGHRSVSWYQQTPGQGLQFLFEYFSETQRNKGNFPGRFSGRQFSNSRSEMNVSTLELGDSALYLCASSLGADRRGYEQYFGPGTRLTVT.

V is TRBV5-5 and J is TRBJ1-4; a possible D gene is TRBD1 (6 bases). Germline-derived CDR1 and CDR2 are SGHKS and YYEKEE (reference sequence). V lost 3 bases and J 8 bases, leaving 14 bases between the germline ends. The CDR3 covers 14 residues. CDR3 in amino acids: CASSSSQGTEKLFF. The CDR3 coding sequence is TGTGCCAGCAGCTCATCGCAGGGGACGGAAAAACTGTTTTTT.

CDR3 nucleotides: TGTGCCAGCATCAAGGACAGGGGGAATCAAGAGACCCAGTACTTC. It encodes CASIKDRGNQETQYF. The genes are TRBV6-5 and TRBJ2-5; 10 bases are a match to TRBD1. After removal of 7 bases from V and 2 bases from J, the junction contained 7 bases not matched to a gene. Germline V gene data show CDR1 as MNHEY and CDR2 as SVGAGI. This CDR3 contains 15 residues.

The chain has TRBV7-2 and TRBJ2-3; 7 bases are a match to TRBD2. V dropped 1 base and J dropped 3; count of bases not matched to a gene: 1. CDR1 and CDR2 from the germline V gene are SGHTA and FQGNSA. CDR3 length: 14 residues. In DNA, the CDR3 is TGTGCCAGCAGCTTAGATAGCGGGACAGATACGCAGTATTTT. Amino acids: CASSLDSGTDTQYF.

The gene calls are TRBV5-4 and TRBJ1-6; TRBD1 matches 9 bases. V lost 4 bases, J lost 7 bases, and 6 bases stayed unmatched. This CDR3 is built from 15 residues. Germline V gene data show CDR1 as SGHNT and CDR2 as YYREEE (reference sequence). CDR3 loop: CASSAGQGWNSPLHF. In DNA form, the CDR3 reads TGTGCCAGCAGCGCCGGACAGGGGTGGAATTCACCCCTCCACTTT.

The rearrangement links TRBV6-5 to TRBJ1-2, with D unclear. The CDR3 loop spans 14 amino acids. Trimming left V 7 bases short and J 4 bases short, with 16 bases between. Germline loops: CDR1 MNHEY, CDR2 SVGAGI. The CDR3 DNA follows: TGTGCCAGCATTACAACCCCTGGCGGCTATGGCTACACCTTC. This gives the protein CASITTPGGYGYTF.